Presented here are 5 T cell receptor beta chains from one specimen sequenced in a study of CD8 T cells in Susac syndrome. RNA was extracted with the RNeasy kit, and a quantity of roughly 0.5 to 1 ug was reverse transcribed using random hexamers. TCRdb re-derived calls from the immunoSEQ multiplex PCR reads in MiXCR, one entry per CDR3 protein. Of about 300,000 distinct CDR3 sequences listed, over 75% are singletons. Sequenced material: CD8+ T cells from PBMCs. These TCRs come from a human donor with multiple sclerosis.

The J gene is TRBJ2-5, the V gene TRBV20-1; D is ambiguous. Trimming took 0 bases from V and 6 from J, leaving 2 bases between them. Germline CDR1 DFQATT, CDR2 SNEGSKA (reference sequence). The CDR3 length is 10 residues. The CDR3 nucleotides read TGCAGTGCTAGAGAGAAGACCCAGTACTTC. Its protein product is CSAREKTQYF.

The rearrangement uses TRBV28 and TRBJ2-3, with a weak D call TRBD1 (5 bases). This CDR3 spans 16 amino acids. CDR1 MDHEN and CDR2 SYDVKM come from the germline V gene. Trimming stripped 2 bases from V and 2 bases from J, with 14 bases between. Written as DNA, the CDR3 is TGTGCCAGCAGTTTAAGATTTGGCAGGGACACAGATACGCAGTATTTT. The encoded protein is CASSLRFGRDTDTQYF.

The chain employs TRBV7-2 and TRBJ2-7, with D hard to call. Germline loops: CDR1 SGHTA, CDR2 FQGNSA. V shed 8 bases and J shed 3 bases, with 14 bases lying between them. This CDR3 contains 13 residues. The CDR3 DNA is TGTGCCAGCGGGTCCTCGTATGACTACGAGCAGTACTTC. Its protein is CASGSSYDYEQYF.

The genes are TRBV5-1 and TRBJ2-1; 9 positions agree with TRBD2. After removal of 4 bases from V and 4 bases from J, the junction contained 9 bases not matched to a gene. Looked up from germline, CDR1 is SGHRS and CDR2 is YFSETQ. This CDR3 has 16 amino acids. This CDR3 is CASSARPSGEYNEQFF. In DNA form, the CDR3 reads TGCGCCAGCAGCGCCCGGCCTAGCGGGGAGTACAATGAGCAGTTCTTC.

The rearrangement joins TRBV4-2 to TRBJ2-7, with D unclear. Germline V lookup: CDR1 LGHNA, CDR2 YNFKEQ. V lost 4 bases to trimming and J lost 3 bases, with 16 bases between them. CDR3 length: 15 residues. This chain's CDR3 is CASSPQIATNYEQYF. The CDR3 bases are TGTGCCAGCAGCCCCCAAATAGCAACAAACTACGAGCAGTACTTC.